Below, 5 T cell receptor beta chains from the same sample are listed, as sequenced in a study of beta chain features in type 1 diabetes. The antigens for these receptors are not known. Reverse transcribing all isolated RNA meant expressed TCRB transcripts were sequenced. Repertoires were generated with immunoSEQ multiplex PCR, while TCRdb's copy carries only in-frame clones and drops some. The table has nearly 700,000 clones, 13% seen once. Study outcomes and limitations: Moderate but significant shortening of TCRB CDR3s was recorded in all four CD4+ subsets from Type 1 diabetes patients.

The sample consisted of naive CD4+ T cells from blood. Source of these receptors: a man aged 18 to 29 with type 1 diabetes.

V usage is TRBV6-5 and J usage is TRBJ2-7, with D hard to call. The CDR3 runs to 14 residues. The V and J ends lost 3 bases and 0 bases respectively, with 9 bases between them. The germline CDR1 and CDR2 sequences are MNHEY and SVGAGI. The CDR3 spells CASSYDWPSYEQYF. As DNA, the CDR3 is TGTGCCAGCAGTTATGATTGGCCCTCCTACGAGCAGTACTTC.

There are a few counts of this clone. The genes are TRBV29-1 and TRBJ1-1; TRBD1 might be the D (5 bases). This CDR3 has 14 residues. Deletions cut 0 bases from V and 4 bases from J, with 12 bases between. CDR1 is SQVTM, CDR2 ANQGSEA, per germline. The CDR3 DNA sequence: TGCAGCGTTGAAGATTTGTCCGGGGGCACTGAAGCTTTCTTT. Amino acids: CSVEDLSGGTEAFF.

This clone was recorded a few times. J is TRBJ2-7 and V is TRBV5-1; D unresolved. The CDR3 runs to 14 residues. Between the trimmed V and J ends, which lost 0 bases and 1 base, there was a span of 8 bases. Germline CDR1 is SGHRS and CDR2 is YFSETQ. CDR3 sequence: CASSLDGRSYEQYF. The CDR3 coding sequence is TGCGCCAGCAGCTTGGATGGCAGATCCTACGAGCAGTACTTC. Supplemented by reference TRBV5-1 and TRBJ2-7, the full variable domain reads KAGVTQTPRYLIKTRGQQVTLSCSPISGHRSVSWYQQTPGQGLQFLFEYFSETQRNKGNFPGRFSGRQFSNSRSEMNVSTLELGDSALYLCASSLDGRSYEQYFGPGTRLTVT.

The chain employs TRBV2 and TRBJ2-6; D is unresolved. Trimming took off 4 bases at V and 2 bases at J, with 6 bases between the two ends. The CDR3 contains 14 residues. CDR1 is SNHLY, CDR2 FYNNEI, per germline. In nucleotides, the CDR3 is TGTGCCAGCAGTGGGGTCCCTGGGGCCAACGTCCTGACTTTC. Protein: CASSGVPGANVLTF.

This clone was observed a handful of times. The chain carries TRBV5-1 and TRBJ2-1, with 8 bases lining up with TRBD1. V dropped 0 bases and J dropped 4; count of bases not matched to a gene: 6. The CDR3 is 16 amino acids. Germline CDR1 SGHRS, CDR2 YFSETQ. DNA for the CDR3: TGCGCCAGCAGCTTGGAGACAGGGGAAGGTTACAATGAGCAGTTCTTC. Translated, it gives CASSLETGEGYNEQFF.